The clone carrying this T cell receptor (beta chain) has only a few counts. Its specificity is unknown. This record comes from a study of long-term antiretroviral therapy in people with HIV. Findings and caveats of the study: Repertoires with HIV possessed tighter CDR3 length spans than those of controls. Post-treatment diversity went higher with ART but stayed below transplant donor controls.

Samples were assayed with immunoSEQ v3.0 at survey level. Only in-frame clones appear in the TCRdb table, and some are missing; sequencing was by immunoSEQ multiplex PCR. The sample has around 21,000 clones; over 75% are singletons. Germline assignment: CDR1 MNHNY and CDR2 SVGAGI (reference sequence). Between the trimmed V and J ends, which lost 0 bases and 6 bases, there was a span of 3 bases. The CDR3 is 13 amino acids. The chain links TRBV6-6 to TRBJ1-6; D not resolved. Sample: unsorted PBMCs, taken 1.5 years after starting antiretroviral therapy. The receptor's source is a man under 40 with HIV. The CDR3: CASSYSFNSPLHF. DNA of the CDR3: TGTGCCAGCAGTTACTCGTTTAATTCACCCCTCCACTTT.